These T cell receptor beta chains were read from a single sample in a study of T-cell reconstitution after alpha-beta-depleted transplantation in children. Each CDR3 protein gets one entry after TCRdb re-called the PCR reads with MiXCR. The sample shows 65,000 to 90,000 distinct CDR3 sequences, approximately 10% of them seen only once. Sequenced here: PBMCs, sampled before TCRalphabeta/CD19-depleted stem cell transplant. Source of these receptors: a boy aged 5-17 years with acute myeloid leukemia, due to receive a stem cell transplant. Each CDR3 is given with its conserved first and last residue. A D gene is named only where the DNA matches it firmly. Rows may omit the clone size; those that give it use once, few, many or a size class.

v_gene	j_gene	d_gene	abundance	CDR3nt	CDR3aa
TRBV27	TRBJ2-7	.	many	TGTGCCAGCAGTTTACGATCCAGAATGGCGTGGGACTCATCCTACGAGCAGTACTTC	CASSLRSRMAWDSSYEQYF
TRBV20-1	TRBJ1-1	.	many	TGCAGTGCTAGAGCTGACCGGGATATCGGTGAAGCTTTCTTT	CSARADRDIGEAFF
TRBV4-3	TRBJ2-3	TRBD1	.	TGCGCCAGCAGTCACAGGGGGCAGGGCACAGATACGCAGTATTTT	CASSHRGQGTDTQYF
TRBV5-6	TRBJ1-5	.	.	TGTGCCAGCAGCTTGGGGGTCGGGATTCAGCCCCAGCATTTT	CASSLGVGIQPQHF
TRBV6-5	TRBJ2-7	TRBD1	many	TGTGCCAGCAGTCAGACAGGGGGAGTGACCTACGAGCAGTACTTC	CASSQTGGVTYEQYF
TRBV5-6	TRBJ1-6	.	many	TGTGCCAGCAGCTTGGGACAGTACAATTCACCCCTCCACTTT	CASSLGQYNSPLHF
TRBV28	TRBJ2-4	.	many	TGTGCCAGCAGTTCCATCAGGGGCAACATTCAGTACTTC	CASSSIRGNIQYF
TRBV28	TRBJ2-7	.	many	TGTGCCAGCAGTTTAGCCCGCCCCCCCAACGAGCAGTACTTC	CASSLARPPNEQYF
TRBV2	TRBJ2-1	TRBD1	many	TGTGCCAGCAGTGAATTGACAGGGAGCTCCTACAATGAGCAGTTCTTC	CASSELTGSSYNEQFF
TRBV20-1	TRBJ2-1	TRBD2	many	TGCACCCCGGGTAGCGGGAGACCCTACAATGAGCAGTTCTTC	CTPGSGRPYNEQFF
TRBV7-8	TRBJ2-1	.	many	TGTGCCAGCAGCTGGGTTCCGGGAGAAGTCTTCAGTGAGCAGTTCTTC	CASSWVPGEVFSEQFF